A single sample gave rise to the 9 T cell receptor beta chains below, sequenced in a study of CD4 T cells in relation to SARS-CoV-2 and coronaviruses. These receptors have no known antigen. CD4+ T cells from unexposed donors were obtained before the COVID-19 pandemic (2011-2018). The cells were cultured for about ten days before CD4+ T cells were isolated. Profiling relied on immunoSEQ multiplex PCR, and the TCRdb table lists in-frame clones only, not all of them. The sample carries under 35,000 clones, 60% to 85% recorded once. Specimen: CD4+ T cells from PBMCs, cultured in vitro. The origin of the receptors is a human donor in good health.

V and J are TRBV7-2 and TRBJ2-1; D may correspond to TRBD1 or TRBD2 (6 bases each). Deletions cut 5 bases from V and 7 bases from J, with 15 bases between. CDR1 SGHTA and CDR2 FQGNSA come from the germline V gene. The CDR3 is made up of 14 amino acids. This CDR3 reads CASSPTGAGNEQFF. CDR3 nucleotides: TGTGCCAGCAGCCCGACGGGGGCAGGGAATGAGCAGTTCTTC.

CDR3 residues: CASSLVGGRTGELFF. The CDR3 DNA reads TGTGCCAGCAGCCTAGTGGGGGGGCGCACCGGGGAGCTGTTTTTT. The gene calls are TRBV7-8 and TRBJ2-2, with D perhaps matching TRBD2 (7 bases). Germline-derived CDR1 and CDR2 are SGHVS and FQNEAQ. The CDR3 totals 15 residues. The V and J ends lost 5 bases and 4 bases respectively, with 14 bases between them.

This clone was observed a single time. This rearrangement joins TRBV2 to TRBJ1-2; a weak D match, TRBD1 (6 bases). The germline CDR1 and CDR2 sequences are SNHLY and FYNNEI. The ends were cut back, 5 bases at V and 6 bases at J, with 16 bases in the middle. The CDR3 runs 14 residues. In DNA, the CDR3 is TGTGCCAGCAGTTCCATACAGGGCCGGCATGGCTACACCTTC. Translating gives CASSSIQGRHGYTF. Full variable domain (remainder filled in from reference TRBV2 and TRBJ1-2): EPEVTQTPSHQVTQMGQEVILRCVPISNHLYFYWYRQILGQKVEFLVSFYNNEISEKSEIFDDQFSVERPDGSNFTLKIRSTKLEDSAMYFCASSSIQGRHGYTFGSGTRLTVV.

The genes are TRBV5-1 and TRBJ2-5; the match to TRBD1 covers 9 bases. V shed 0 bases, J shed 4 bases, and the junction held 7 bases outside the gene matches. This CDR3 region has 16 residues. The germline CDR1 and CDR2 sequences are SGHRS and YFSETQ. The CDR3 nucleotides are TGCGCCAGCAGCTTGGAACAGGGGGCCCTCCCAGAGACCCAGTACTTC. Its translation: CASSLEQGALPETQYF.

The gene calls are TRBV7-2 and TRBJ2-1, with 7 bases aligning to TRBD2. Germline loops: CDR1 SGHTA, CDR2 FQGNSA. With V trimmed by 6 bases and J by 4 bases, 9 bases remained unmatched. This CDR3 is built from 15 residues. The CDR3 nucleotides read TGTGCCAGCAGGCTAGCGGTTGACCAGTACAATGAGCAGTTCTTC. As protein: CASRLAVDQYNEQFF.

This chain links TRBV12-5 with TRBJ1-3, with D perhaps TRBD1 (5 bases). The germline V gene encodes CDR1 LGHNT and CDR2 FRNRAP. Trimming removed 6 bases at V and 0 bases at J, with 15 bases between. There are 16 residues in the CDR3. The CDR3: CASGVGPGGSGNTIYF. Here the CDR3 DNA reads TGTGCTAGTGGCGTAGGCCCCGGGGGCTCTGGAAACACCATATATTTT.

J is TRBJ1-4 and V is TRBV29-1, with 9 bases aligning to TRBD1. The germline gives CDR1 SQVTM, CDR2 ANQGSEA. V shed 7 bases, J shed 7 bases, and the junction held 13 bases outside the gene matches. This CDR3 region has 15 residues. CDR3 sequence: CSGGDRVVSPEKLFF. Here the CDR3 DNA reads TGCAGCGGGGGGGACAGGGTGGTCTCACCTGAAAAACTGTTTTTT.

This rearrangement joins TRBV5-1 to TRBJ2-2; D perhaps matches TRBD1 (7 bases). The CDR3 extends over 17 amino acids. Per the germline V gene, CDR1 is SGHRS and CDR2 is YFSETQ. The germline V and J ends were trimmed by 1 base and 7 bases, with 20 bases remaining between them. CDR3 DNA sequence: TGCGCCAGCAGCTTGACCTCTAGGAGGGGGCAGGGCGGGGAGCTGTTTTTT. As protein: CASSLTSRRGQGGELFF. The full variable domain, completed using reference TRBV5-1 and TRBJ2-2, is KAGVTQTPRYLIKTRGQQVTLSCSPISGHRSVSWYQQTPGQGLQFLFEYFSETQRNKGNFPGRFSGRQFSNSRSEMNVSTLELGDSALYLCASSLTSRRGQGGELFFGEGSRLTVL.

The V and J genes are TRBV12-5 and TRBJ1-1; TRBD1 matches at 7 bases. The CDR3 spans 17 residues. Germline values: CDR1 LGHNT, CDR2 FRNRAP. Trimming at V came to 3 bases and at J to 3 bases, leaving 13 bases not matched to a gene. The CDR3 protein is CASGLKTGPRDDTEAFF. CDR3 DNA: TGTGCTAGTGGTTTAAAGACAGGGCCCCGCGACGACACTGAAGCTTTCTTT.